This TCR beta chain was observed in a study of blood T cell repertoires in COVID-19. The overall study: The origin of the acute and convalescent COVID-19 samples was the United States, Italy and Spain. Sources were T cells, B-cell-depleted T cells, or PBMCs; the material itself was cDNA or gDNA.

Germline V gene sequence: CDR1 SGHKS, CDR2 YYEKEE (reference sequence). The CDR3 loop spans 15 amino acids. Trimming cost V 2 bases and J 0 bases, with 11 bases left between them. This clone showed up just once. Assay: immunoSEQ multiplex PCR; the TCRdb copy retains only in-frame clones and omits some. Seen here are 100,000 to 150,000 clones, about 89% observed once, and the top ten hold roughly 4%. The genes are TRBV5-5 and TRBJ1-1; the D gene is possibly TRBD1 (6 bases). The TCR was taken from a man in his fifties or sixties with COVID-19, enrolled during active disease. The specimen was peripheral blood. The CDR3 DNA reads TGTGCCAGCAGCTTAACAGGGACCATGAACACTGAAGCTTTCTTT. It translates to CASSLTGTMNTEAFF. Filled out from reference TRBV5-5 and TRBJ1-1, the complete variable domain reads DAGVTQSPTHLIKTRGQQVTLRCSPISGHKSVSWYQQVLGQGPQFIFQYYEKEERGRGNFPDRFSARQFPNYSSELNVNALLLGDSALYLCASSLTGTMNTEAFFGQGTRLTVV.